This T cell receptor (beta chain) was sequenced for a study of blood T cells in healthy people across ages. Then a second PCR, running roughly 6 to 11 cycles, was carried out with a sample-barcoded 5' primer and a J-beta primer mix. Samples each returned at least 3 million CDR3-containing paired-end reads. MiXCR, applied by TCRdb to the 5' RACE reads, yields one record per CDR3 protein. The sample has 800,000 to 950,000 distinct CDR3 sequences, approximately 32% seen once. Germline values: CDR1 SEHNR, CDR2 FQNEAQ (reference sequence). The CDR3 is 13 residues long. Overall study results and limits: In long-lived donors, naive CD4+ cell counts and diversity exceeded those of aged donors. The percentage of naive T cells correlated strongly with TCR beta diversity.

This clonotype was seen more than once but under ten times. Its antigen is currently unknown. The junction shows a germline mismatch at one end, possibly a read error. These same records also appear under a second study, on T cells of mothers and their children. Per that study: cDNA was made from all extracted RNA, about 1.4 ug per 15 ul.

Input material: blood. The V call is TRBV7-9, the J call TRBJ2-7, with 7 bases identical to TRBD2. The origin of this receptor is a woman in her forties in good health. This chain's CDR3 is CAGSRAGIHEQYF. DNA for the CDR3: TGTGCCGGCAGCCGAGCGGGGATCCACGAGCAGTACTTC.